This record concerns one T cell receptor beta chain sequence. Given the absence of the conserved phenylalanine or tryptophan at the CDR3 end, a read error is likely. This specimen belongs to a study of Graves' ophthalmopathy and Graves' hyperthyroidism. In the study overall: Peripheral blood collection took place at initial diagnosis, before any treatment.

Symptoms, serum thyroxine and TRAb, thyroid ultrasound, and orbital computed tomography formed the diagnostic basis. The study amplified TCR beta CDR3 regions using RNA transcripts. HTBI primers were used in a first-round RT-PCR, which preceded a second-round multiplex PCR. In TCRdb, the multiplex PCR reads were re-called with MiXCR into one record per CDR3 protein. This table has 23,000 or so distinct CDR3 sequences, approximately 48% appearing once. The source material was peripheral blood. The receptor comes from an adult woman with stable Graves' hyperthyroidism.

CDR3 amino acids: CASSQWSAYTGELFS. The CDR3 DNA reads TGTGCCAGCAGCCAATGGAGTGCGTACACCGGGGAGCTGTTTTCT. The chain couples TRBV11-2 to TRBJ2-2; D not resolved. Germline assignment: CDR1 SGHAT and CDR2 FQNNGV. V was clipped by 5 bases and J by 3 bases, with 13 bases between them. The CDR3 totals 15 residues.